This TCR beta chain was found in a study of Ad26.COV2.S vaccination and SARS-CoV-2 variants. On the study more broadly: Donor was one of the participants in the Ad26.COV2.S arm of the COV1001 trial.

Using immunoSEQ multiplex PCR, the repertoire was profiled, and TCRdb retains in-frame clones only, with some absent. The profile shows about 420,000 clones, 88% of them singletons. Described treatment: roughly 19 received Ad26.COV2.S at low or high dose, single or two shots; about 5 received placebo; per-sample allocation not given. Repertoires come from day 63 after the first vaccine or placebo injection. Wuhan-strain spike was delivered by a replication-incompetent Ad26 vector. V lost 2 bases, J lost 4 bases, and 9 bases lay in between. The CDR3 covers 14 residues. Germline CDR1 and CDR2: MDHEN and SYDVKM.

The sample was peripheral blood, taken in a trial of Ad26.COV2.S vaccine versus placebo. The receptor's source is a person between 18 and 65 years old who received the Ad26.COV2.S COVID-19 vaccine or a placebo. This rearrangement joins TRBV28 to TRBJ1-5; D perhaps matches TRBD1 (6 bases). The CDR3 loop reads CASSLRGINQPQHF. In DNA, the CDR3 is TGTGCCAGCAGTTTAAGGGGGATTAATCAGCCCCAGCATTTT.